Shown below are 15 T cell receptor beta chains from a single sample sequenced in a study of cytomegalovirus exposure and HLA in healthy donors. 13 Jbeta primers and 60 Vbeta primers were used for the PCR. Clones were read by immunoSEQ multiplex PCR, and TCRdb kept only the in-frame ones, dropping some. This sample's table reports around 140,000 clones. The sequencing input was PBMCs. The receptors here all came from a woman in her late teens or twenties in good health and CMV-seronegative.

This sequence joins TRBV9 and TRBJ2-2; 7 bases match TRBD2. Germline loops: CDR1 SGDLS, CDR2 YYNGEE. V lost 1 base to trimming and J lost 6 bases; unmatched junction nucleotides: 9. The CDR3 is 16 amino acids. CDR3 nucleotides: TGTGCCAGCAGCGTATTTGGCGGGAGAGTCGCCGGGGAGCTGTTTTTT. Translating gives CASSVFGGRVAGELFF.

The chain links TRBV7-2 to TRBJ1-2, with 7 nucleotides matching TRBD1. The CDR3 has 14 residues. The ends lost 5 bases at V and 1 base at J; junction bases unmatched: 4. The germline CDR1 and CDR2 sequences are SGHTA and FQGNSA. The CDR3 protein is CASSPRQGNYGYTF. In DNA, the CDR3 is TGTGCCAGCAGCCCGCGACAGGGTAACTATGGCTACACCTTC.

The chain joins TRBV6-1 to TRBJ1-3; D perhaps matches TRBD1 (5 bases). Trimming took off 4 bases at V and 0 bases at J, with 10 bases between the two ends. This CDR3 spans 15 amino acids. CDR1 and CDR2 (germline): MNHNS, SASEGT. The CDR3 bases are TGTGCCAGCAGTGCTACAGGCGGCTCTGGAAACACCATATATTTT. Its translation is CASSATGGSGNTIYF.

The chain combines TRBV19 with TRBJ2-1, with 10 bases aligning to TRBD2. Per germline, CDR1 LNHDA and CDR2 SQIVND (reference sequence). This CDR3 is built from 15 residues. Trimming at V came to 6 bases and at J to 3 bases, leaving 5 bases not matched to a gene. The CDR3: CASRALAGVYNEQFF. DNA for the CDR3: TGTGCCAGTAGAGCTCTAGCGGGAGTCTACAATGAGCAGTTCTTC.

This rearrangement joins TRBV11-3 to TRBJ2-1, with 7 bases fitting TRBD2. This CDR3 contains 16 residues. V lost 3 bases to trimming and J lost 4 bases; unmatched junction nucleotides: 9. CDR1 SGHNT and CDR2 YENEEA come from the germline V gene. The CDR3 protein is CASSFIRDYGYNEQFF. The CDR3 DNA reads TGTGCCAGCAGCTTTATCCGGGACTACGGGTACAATGAGCAGTTCTTC.

The J gene is TRBJ1-3, the V gene TRBV7-2; the D gene is possibly TRBD1 (5 bases). Germline assignment: CDR1 SGHTA and CDR2 FQGNSA. CDR3 size: 15 residues. V lost 0 bases and J 3 bases, leaving 9 bases between the germline ends. As DNA, the CDR3 is TGTGCCAGCAGCTTAGCGGGGGGAGGTGGAAACACCATATATTTT. As protein: CASSLAGGGGNTIYF.

The chain combines TRBV5-6 with TRBJ2-2, with D possibly matching TRBD2 (5 bases). Germline CDR1 and CDR2: SGHDT and YYEEEE. The CDR3 covers 16 residues. V gave up 2 bases and J gave up 5 bases, with 16 bases separating them. The CDR3 DNA follows: TGTGCCAGCAGCTTAACGGGAAAGGAGGAAACCGGGGAGCTGTTTTTT. Translation: CASSLTGKEETGELFF.

This rearrangement joins TRBV6-6 to TRBJ2-1; TRBD2 matches 12 bases. CDR3 size: 16 residues. Germline CDR1 MNHNY, CDR2 SVGAGI (reference sequence). V shed 0 bases and J 9 bases; nucleotides not matched to a gene: 6. In DNA, the CDR3 is TGTGCCAGCAGTTACTCGCCTAGCGGGAGGGCCTTTGAGCAGTTCTTC. Translating gives CASSYSPSGRAFEQFF.

The chain carries TRBV9 and TRBJ2-3; 9 bases match TRBD2. This CDR3 contains 15 residues. CDR1 and CDR2 (germline): SGDLS, YYNGEE. V lost 0 bases and J lost 5; bases outside the gene matches: 4. Here the CDR3 DNA reads TGTGCCAGCAGCGTAGAAGCGGGAGGCGGAGATACGCAGTATTTT. Translating it yields CASSVEAGGGDTQYF.

This sequence joins TRBV7-9 and TRBJ2-3, with 7 bases matching TRBD2. The germline V gene encodes CDR1 SEHNR and CDR2 FQNEAQ (reference sequence). Trimming removed 4 bases from V and 0 bases from J; junction bases left unmatched: 4. The CDR3 has 15 residues. CDR3 loop: CASSSGLSSTDTQYF. The CDR3 bases are TGTGCCAGCAGCTCGGGACTATCGAGCACAGATACGCAGTATTTT.

The rearrangement uses TRBV5-1 and TRBJ2-7; D possibly corresponds to TRBD2 (5 bases). Between the trimmed V and J ends, which lost 3 bases and 5 bases, there was a span of 12 bases. The length of the CDR3 is 13 residues. Looked up from germline, CDR1 is SGHRS and CDR2 is YFSETQ. The CDR3 spells CASSSRTDDEQYF. The DNA for the CDR3 is TGCGCCAGCAGCTCCCGGACTGACGACGAGCAGTACTTC.

The V and J genes are TRBV2 and TRBJ2-7; possible D gene TRBD1, 5 bases. CDR3 length: 16 amino acids. Germline V CDR1 and CDR2: SNHLY, FYNNEI. Trimming removed 0 bases from V and 1 base from J, with 13 bases in between. DNA for the CDR3: TGTGCCAGCAGTGAAGCGTGGGGCCCAATATCCTACGAGCAGTACGTC. Protein sequence: CASSEAWGPISYEQYV.

This chain connects TRBV18 to TRBJ2-7; 9 bases map to TRBD1. Germline lookup yields CDR1 KGHSH and CDR2 LQKENI. The V segment lost 3 bases and the J segment 5 bases; nucleotides outside the gene matches: 11. The CDR3 spans 16 residues. CDR3 bases: TGTGCCAGCTCACCGCTCCCGGGACAGGGTTCCCACGAGCAGTACTTC. It encodes CASSPLPGQGSHEQYF.

V is TRBV5-4 and J is TRBJ2-7, with 7 bases aligning to TRBD2. The CDR3 contains 15 residues. Germline trimming cut 0 bases from V and 5 bases from J; bases unmatched to any gene: 8. Germline V lookup: CDR1 SGHNT, CDR2 YYREEE (reference sequence). CDR3 protein: CASSLGTRVFDEQYF. The CDR3 DNA reads TGTGCCAGCAGCTTGGGGACTAGAGTTTTCGACGAGCAGTACTTC.

This chain connects TRBV19 to TRBJ1-1, with 7 bases that match TRBD1. Germline V gives CDR1 LNHDA, CDR2 SQIVND (reference sequence). The CDR3 contains 18 residues. J was trimmed by 4 bases and V by 1 base; bases with no gene match: 15. The CDR3 spells CASSIAPGQPLGSTEAFF. The CDR3 region has the DNA TGTGCCAGTAGTATAGCCCCGGGACAGCCCCTAGGGAGCACTGAAGCTTTCTTT.